This record concerns one T cell receptor (beta chain) sequence. No antigen is known for it. Germline assignment: CDR1 DFQATT and CDR2 SNEGSKA (reference sequence). The CDR3 is 16 amino acids. This specimen comes from a study of monozygotic twins with inflammatory bowel disease. General observations from the study: Concordant and discordant twins showed no difference in repertoire similarity, possibly from limited power.

TCRdb derives one entry per CDR3 protein from the 5' RACE reads, leaving out DNA. The sample totals 300,000 to 400,000 distinct CDR3 sequences; its top ten clones hold 2% to 2.5%. This TCR came from a human donor with ulcerative colitis or Crohn's disease, or a healthy co-twin of an affected twin (not recorded which). Sequencing used blood. The chain employs TRBV20-1 and TRBJ2-5; the TCRdb call, TRBD1, lacks DNA for checking. CDR3 amino acids: CSARDLRAREWETQYF.